This TCR beta chain came from a study of cytomegalovirus exposure and HLA in healthy donors. The trim removed 4 bases at V and 2 bases at J, leaving 5 bases unmatched. The CDR3 runs 14 residues. In germline, CDR1 is SGHRS, CDR2 YFSETQ. Worth noting for this clone: Its antigen is undetermined.

PCR involved 60 Vbeta and 13 Jbeta primers. Sequencing was performed with immunoSEQ multiplex PCR; in TCRdb, only in-frame clones are kept and a portion is missing. The sample includes about 160,000 clones, 70% to 80% of them seen just once. Overall study results and limits: There were 164 TCR beta chains listed as cytomegalovirus-associated. The authors later found HLA-associated TCR beta chains more clonally expanded than equally common others.

Sample: PBMCs. V and J are TRBV5-1 and TRBJ2-7; 8 nucleotides agree with TRBD2. This receptor was identified in a man aged 25-45 years in good health and CMV-seropositive. The CDR3 sequence: CASSRGLDPYEQYF. The CDR3 region has the DNA TGCGCCAGCAGCCGGGGACTAGATCCCTACGAGCAGTACTTC.